Shown below are 8 T cell receptor beta chains from a single sample sequenced in a study of human T cells and chemical hapten exposure. The time point: patch test 3, about 24 weeks after DPC sensitization. The treatment is: therapeutic diphenylcyclopropenone sensitization with weekly scalp DPC. TCRdb processed the RACE reads anew with MiXCR; each CDR3 protein has one entry. This table holds about 84,000 distinct CDR3 sequences, roughly 10% found once. The sample consisted of whole blood, taken in connection with sensitization to the hapten diphenylcyclopropenone (DPC). These receptors came from a woman between 45 and 65 years old with alopecia areata. Some clones in this sample may be carry-over from other donors' samples.

This clonotype was seen only a few times. The chain combines TRBV9 with TRBJ1-1; a weak D match, TRBD1 (6 bases). This CDR3 spans 14 amino acids. Germline V gene sequence: CDR1 SGDLS, CDR2 YYNGEE. With 3 bases removed from V and 0 bases from J, the gap between germline ends came to 9 bases. The CDR3 is CASSEGHMNTEAFF. Here the CDR3 DNA reads TGTGCCAGCAGCGAGGGACACATGAACACTGAAGCTTTCTTT.

The chain recombines TRBV3-1 with TRBJ2-1; weak D call: TRBD2 (6 bases). CDR1 and CDR2 from the germline V gene are LGHDT and YNNKEL (reference sequence). Deletions cut 4 bases from V and 2 bases from J, with 12 bases between. The CDR3 extends over 15 amino acids. The CDR3 spells CASSLLGLPYNEQFF. The CDR3 coding sequence is TGTGCCAGCAGCCTTTTAGGACTACCCTACAATGAGCAGTTCTTC.

The rearrangement uses TRBV12-3 or TRBV12-4 and TRBJ1-2; D possibly corresponds to TRBD1 (6 bases). V was pared by 2 bases and J by 5 bases, with 12 bases between. The CDR3 length is 14 residues. The CDR3 DNA follows: TGTGCCAGCAGTTTAAGGGGGGTCCCTTATGGCTACACCTTC. It specifies CASSLRGVPYGYTF.

The chain carries TRBV20-1 and TRBJ2-3, with 9 bases identical to TRBD1. The CDR3 runs to 13 residues. Per germline, CDR1 DFQATT and CDR2 SNEGSKA (reference sequence). J lost 3 bases, V lost 6 bases, and 4 bases had no gene match. CDR3 nucleotides: TGCAGTGCGTCGACAGGGGGGACAGATACGCAGTATTTT. This translates into CSASTGGTDTQYF.

This clonotype was recorded many times. The chain carries TRBV2 and TRBJ2-5, with 9 bases aligning to TRBD1. V gave up 4 bases and J gave up 1 base; unmatched junction bases: 1. CDR3 length: 14 amino acids. CDR1 and CDR2 (germline): SNHLY, FYNNEI. The CDR3 region has the DNA TGTGCCAGCAGTGGGACAGGGGCCCAAGAGACCCAGTACTTC. This encodes CASSGTGAQETQYF.

This clonotype has just a few counts. Sequence at one end of the junction differs from germline and may be a read error. The V call is TRBV2, the J call TRBJ2-3; the D is unclear. The CDR3 length is 12 residues. Germline CDR1 and CDR2: SNHLY and FYNNEI. CDR3 region: CASSDSPKERRF. The CDR3 DNA reads TGTGCCAGCAGTGATTCTCCTAAAGAAAGGAGATTT.

V gene TRBV29-1 combines with J gene TRBJ2-5; D gene uncertain. Trimming took off 6 bases at V and 1 base at J, with 9 bases between the two ends. Germline CDR1 and CDR2: SQVTM and ANQGSEA. The CDR3 runs 12 residues. The CDR3 nucleotides read TGCAGCGTACTGGACGGCCAAGAGACCCAGTACTTC. Its translation is CSVLDGQETQYF.

The genes are TRBV11-2 and TRBJ2-4; 7 bases are a match to TRBD2. The junction had 8 bases not matched to a gene; V was cut back by 5 bases and J by 4 bases. This CDR3 has 15 amino acids. Per the germline V gene, CDR1 is SGHAT and CDR2 is FQNNGV. The CDR3 region has the DNA TGTGCCAGCAGCCGAGGGTCGGGAGGAAAAAACATTCAGTACTTC. It translates to CASSRGSGGKNIQYF.